The rows below give T cell receptor beta chains drawn from one sample of a study of T cell responses to AZD1222 COVID-19 vaccine. Profiling relied on immunoSEQ multiplex PCR, and the TCRdb table lists in-frame clones only, not all of them. This repertoire shows about 85,000 clones, around nine tenths found once; its top ten account for approximately 10%. Sequencing used peripheral blood, obtained on day 0 of MenACWY control vaccination. The receptor source for this set is an adult in good health. The CDR3 runs from the conserved cysteine through the conserved F or W. The order of the fields is D gene, J gene, V gene, clone size, CDR3 DNA, CDR3 protein. D genes are given only for firm matches. Size is omitted from some rows. Given values are once, few, many or a class for expanded clones.

- | TRBJ1-3 | TRBV14 | - | TGTGCCAGCAGCCAAGATTTTTCCCGGGGCTCTGGAAACACCATATATTTT | CASSQDFSRGSGNTIYF
- | TRBJ2-2 | TRBV7-3 | - | TGTGCCAGCAGCGCCGGTGCCACCGGGGAGCTGTTTTTT | CASSAGATGELFF
- | TRBJ2-3 | TRBV11-2 | - | TGTGCCAGCAGCTTAGGGGTAGAGTCAGATACGCAGTATTTT | CASSLGVESDTQYF
TRBD2 | TRBJ2-5 | TRBV30 | - | TGTGCCTGGACCACTGGACTAGCGAGGGAGACCCAGTACTTC | CAWTTGLARETQYF
TRBD1 | TRBJ2-5 | TRBV19 | - | TGTGCCAGTACCCCGACAGGGATGTGGGAGACCCAGTACTTC | CASTPTGMWETQYF
- | TRBJ1-4 | TRBV7-2 | few | TGTGCCAGCAGCTTAACCTGGGACTTTAATGAAAAACTGTTTTTT | CASSLTWDFNEKLFF
- | TRBJ1-6 | TRBV19 | - | TGTGCCAGTAGTATATCGGGGACTAATTCACCCCTCCACTTT | CASSISGTNSPLHF
TRBD1 | TRBJ1-2 | TRBV6-1 | - | TGTGCCAGCAGTGTTCGCGGACAGGGAAGTTCACCGTATGGCTACACCTTC | CASSVRGQGSSPYGYTF
- | TRBJ2-3 | TRBV7-9 | - | TGTGCCAGCGTAGGGGCAGATACGCAGTATTTT | CASVGADTQYF
TRBD2 | TRBJ2-7 | TRBV4-1 | - | TGCGCCAGCAGCCAGGAACTAGCGGCCCCGACCTACGAGCAGTACTTC | CASSQELAAPTYEQYF
- | TRBJ1-4 | TRBV12-5 | - | TGTGCTAGTAAGCGGGGGGTAGAAAAACTGTTTTTT | CASKRGVEKLFF
- | TRBJ2-5 | TRBV5-1 | - | TGCGCCAGCAGCTTGGCTGGGGGCCAAGAGACCCAGTACTTC | CASSLAGGQETQYF
TRBD2 | TRBJ2-5 | TRBV5-1 | - | TGCGCCAGCAGCGCTGGACTAGAGCCGCAAGAGACCCAGTACTTC | CASSAGLEPQETQYF
- | TRBJ1-2 | TRBV19 | - | TGTGCCAGTAGTGCCGGGGGCTCTAACTATGGCTACACCTTC | CASSAGGSNYGYTF